The TCR beta chain described here comes from a study of T cell responses to AZD1222 COVID-19 vaccine (dated by TCRdb to 2020 to 2023). A note on the overall study: A total of 233 trial participants underwent TCR sequencing, of whom some 210 received two doses of AZD1222 and around 26 received two doses of the MenACWY control vaccine. Enrollment into the trials was organized by age into subgroups of 18-55, 56-69 and 70-plus years, and those subgroups contained roughly 150, 30 and 60 TCR-sequenced participants, respectively. The paper as a whole reports these results and caveats: Only 5 to 7 AZD1222 recipients were SARS-CoV-2 seropositive at baseline, limiting conclusions about previously exposed vaccinees. Participants were mostly white British, with more females than males. The authors suggested clonal diversity may have been underestimated. Spike-specific TCR breadth and depth rose significantly after two AZD1222 doses compared with day 0 and with MenACWY recipients. No day 14 peak-response samples were available, so repertoires were characterized only after the peak T cell response. The 56-69-year group was small, and its depth increase did not reach significance, likely because of low power. CD4 TCRs associated with the vaccine covered the entire spike protein, and the dominant responses were in regions 160-218 and 743-854. Reportedly, close to half of the unique spike-specific TCRs recognized epitopes lying outside the regions that are mutated in the B.1.351 and B.1.1.7 variants.

Details on this clone: Its recognized antigen is unknown. It has no much larger one-base neighbor in the sample; base qualities were not kept.

The CDR3 regions of human TCRbeta chains were subjected to immunosequencing. The paper's data handling went like this. Repertoire TCRs were checked for matches against a reference library of SARS-CoV-2-specific TCRs that had been generated using the MIRA antigen-specificity platform. Breadth was defined as the fraction of unique TCRs that were SARS-CoV-2-associated, and depth was defined as the fraction of total T cells that were SARS-CoV-2-associated. Using the MIRA data, each spike-specific TCR was assigned both to the spike region to which the TCR was reactive and to a CD4 or CD8 class. Log10-transformed breadth and depth values were compared by one-way ANOVA with Sidak's multiple comparisons tests. The source is immuneACCESS, and TCRdb retained only in-frame sequences with V and J called. Part of the clones is not carried over; for the studies checked, unresolved V genes explain less than half of this, and the remainder is unexplained. V and J calls and clone size follow that table, whereas D and trimming were derived from the DNA. The sample contains around 110,000 clones, 80% to 90% of them found a single time. Roughly 3.8% of the sample lies in the top ten.

The time point label here, explained by the study, means: baseline before first vaccination. The treatment or condition label here, explained by the study, means: meningococcal conjugate vaccine given as trial control. The vaccinee samples were drawn from two UK trials, COV001 and COV002, one of which was a single-blind randomized controlled phase 2/3 trial testing AZD1222 (ChAdOx1 nCoV-19) in healthy adults. Trial participant PBMC samples were collected at day 0 and day 28 after the second dose for TCRbeta chain sequencing. The trim is 8 bases for V and 3 bases for J, with a gap of 14 bases between the germline ends. From the germline V gene, CDR1 is MNHEY and CDR2 is SVGAGI. The CDR3 spans 14 residues, from the cysteine through the phenylalanine. The entry retains the CDR3 DNA only, 42 bases that are in frame from base 1.

Sample: peripheral blood, taken on day 0 of MenACWY control vaccination. Recombination joined TRBV6-5 with TRBJ2-1; the D gene is not confidently resolved. This receptor was taken from an adult in good health. At the DNA level, the sequence is TGTGCCAGCTTGACGGGCAGGCACTACAATGAGCAGTTCTTC. Its amino acids are CASLTGRHYNEQFF.